A single sample is the source of the 15 T cell receptor beta chains below, sequenced in a study of T cells in Graves' hyperthyroidism and ophthalmopathy. The TCR beta CDR3 regions underwent amplification using RNA transcripts as the source. HTBI primers drove first-round RT-PCR of the TCR CDR3. From the multiplex PCR reads, TCRdb called clonotypes with MiXCR, one entry per CDR3 protein. This sample has around 340,000 distinct CDR3 sequences, with roughly a fifth found just once. Sequencing was done on a sample of blood. Receptors were obtained from a woman aged 45-65 years with Graves' hyperthyroidism.

This clonotype was seen at least ten times. This sequence joins TRBV20-1 and TRBJ2-3; a possible D gene is TRBD2 (5 bases). Germline CDR1 reads DFQATT; CDR2 reads SNEGSKA (reference sequence). V gave up 3 bases and J gave up 3 bases, with 13 bases separating them. This CDR3 region has 14 residues. DNA for the CDR3: TGCAGTGCTAGGGCCCTAGGCGGGACAGATACGCAGTATTTT. Translating it yields CSARALGGTDTQYF.

This sequence joins TRBV29-1 and TRBJ2-1, with TRBD2 matching 9 bases. Losses at the gene ends were 6 bases for V and 4 bases for J; bases not matched to a gene: 7. This CDR3 has 14 amino acids. CDR1 SQVTM and CDR2 ANQGSEA come from the germline V gene. The CDR3 reads CSVKSSGVYNEQFF. In nucleotides, the CDR3 is TGCAGCGTAAAATCTAGCGGGGTATACAATGAGCAGTTCTTC.

This clonotype appeared many times. V usage is TRBV28 and J usage is TRBJ2-7, with D hard to call. Germline CDR1 reads MDHEN; CDR2 reads SYDVKM. V shed 6 bases and J shed 3 bases, with 24 bases lying between them. The CDR3 extends over 17 amino acids. In nucleotides, the CDR3 is TGTGCCAGCAGACCCGATCGCCTCAGGTTTCACTACTACGAGCAGTACTTC. This gives the protein CASRPDRLRFHYYEQYF.

This clonotype was observed at least ten times. The rearrangement links TRBV2 to TRBJ2-1, with 9 bases lining up with TRBD2. With 4 bases clipped from V and 9 bases from J, the junction kept 4 bases outside the gene matches. CDR3 size: 13 residues. Germline-derived CDR1 and CDR2 are SNHLY and FYNNEI. The CDR3 bases are TGTGCCAGCAGTGGGTCGCGGGGGGGTGAGCAGTTCTTC. It encodes CASSGSRGGEQFF.

In its sample, this clonotype was seen once. The genes are TRBV7-3 and TRBJ1-2; 7 bases map to TRBD1. The ends lost 2 bases at V and 2 bases at J; junction bases unmatched: 5. Germline-derived CDR1 and CDR2 are SGHTA and FQGTGA. The CDR3 length is 15 residues. The CDR3 here is CASSLAGGNNYGYTF. The CDR3 bases are TGTGCCAGCAGCTTAGCAGGGGGTAACAACTATGGCTACACCTTC.

A remark on this clonotype: A much larger clone sits a single nucleotide away, making a read error possible. This rearrangement joins TRBV2 to TRBJ1-2; a possible D gene is TRBD1 (5 bases). Germline loops: CDR1 SNHLY, CDR2 FYNNEI. The CDR3 has 14 amino acids. CDR3 nucleotide sequence: TGTGCCGGCAGTGAAGCGCTGGGGGGCTATGGCTACACCTTC. The encoded protein is CAGSEALGGYGYTF.

This clonotype was seen a few times. The rearrangement links TRBV5-8 to TRBJ1-2, with 11 bases matching TRBD1. This CDR3 comprises 16 residues. Losses at the gene ends were 4 bases for V and 1 base for J; bases not matched to a gene: 6. Germline V gene sequence: CDR1 SGHTS, CDR2 YDEGEE. The CDR3 DNA is TGTGCCAGCAGCCCCGGGACAGGGGGAAATAACTATGGCTACACCTTC. This translates into CASSPGTGGNNYGYTF.

This clonotype occurred many times. V is TRBV5-1 and J is TRBJ2-3, with 8 bases that match TRBD2. Trimming removed 2 bases from V and 6 bases from J; junction bases left unmatched: 5. CDR3 length: 14 amino acids. Germline CDR1 and CDR2: SGHRS and YFSETQ. The CDR3, as DNA: TGCGCCAGCAGCTTCGGGGGGGCCTCTGATACGCAGTATTTT. It translates to CASSFGGASDTQYF. Using reference TRBV5-1 and TRBJ2-3 for the parts outside the CDR3, the full variable domain is KAGVTQTPRYLIKTRGQQVTLSCSPISGHRSVSWYQQTPGQGLQFLFEYFSETQRNKGNFPGRFSGRQFSNSRSEMNVSTLELGDSALYLCASSFGGASDTQYFGPGTRLTVL.

The V call is TRBV5-1, the J call TRBJ1-1; 12 nucleotides match TRBD1. The CDR3 runs to 20 residues. Germline V gene lookup returns CDR1 SGHRS and CDR2 YFSETQ. Unmatched junction bases numbered 12, after V lost 0 bases and J lost 0 bases. The chain's CDR3 is CASSLAFSGTGGAMNTEAFF. CDR3 DNA: TGCGCCAGCAGCTTGGCTTTTTCCGGGACAGGGGGCGCTATGAACACTGAAGCTTTCTTT.

V usage is TRBV20-1 and J usage is TRBJ2-7; TRBD1 agrees at 9 bases. The V and J ends lost 3 bases and 3 bases, in that order; junction bases with no gene match: 6. This CDR3 region has 14 residues. Germline V CDR1 and CDR2: DFQATT, SNEGSKA (reference sequence). The CDR3 coding sequence is TGCAGTGCTAGGCCGGGACAGGGTGGCTACGAGCAGTACTTC. Amino acid sequence: CSARPGQGGYEQYF.

This clonotype was observed once. The genes are TRBV30 and TRBJ1-4; D might be TRBD1 (5 bases). V gave up 4 bases and J gave up 3 bases, with 15 bases separating them. Looked up from germline, CDR1 is GTSNPN and CDR2 is SVGIG (reference sequence). The CDR3 is 15 residues long. In DNA form, the CDR3 reads TGTGCCTGGAATGGGGGTTTCTCAGCTAATGAAAAACTGTTTTTT. It yields the protein CAWNGGFSANEKLFF.

This chain joins TRBV5-4 and TRBJ1-6; D possibly corresponds to TRBD1 (6 bases). The ends were cut back, 2 bases at V and 6 bases at J, with 12 bases in the middle. CDR1 SGHNT and CDR2 YYREEE come from the germline V gene (reference sequence). The CDR3 is made up of 15 amino acids. The CDR3 nucleotides are TGTGCCAGCAGCTTACAGGGAGGCTTTAATTCACCCCTCCACTTT. Protein: CASSLQGGFNSPLHF. The variable domain in full, completed from reference TRBV5-4 and TRBJ1-6, reads ETGVTQSPTHLIKTRGQQVTLRCSSQSGHNTVSWYQQALGQGPQFIFQYYREEENGRGNFPPRFSGLQFPNYSSELNVNALELDDSALYLCASSLQGGFNSPLHFGNGTRLTVT.

This clonotype was recorded at least ten times. V usage is TRBV4-1 and J usage is TRBJ2-7; TRBD1 matches 8 bases. J was trimmed by 1 base and V by 4 bases; bases with no gene match: 6. This CDR3 comprises 15 residues. Germline lookup yields CDR1 MGHRA and CDR2 YSYEKL. As DNA, the CDR3 is TGCGCCAGCAGCCCGTTGGGACAGGAGTCCTACGAGCAGTACTTC. Amino acid sequence: CASSPLGQESYEQYF.

There are a few counts of this clonotype. V gene TRBV7-3 combines with J gene TRBJ2-2; D gene uncertain. V lost 4 bases and J lost 5, with 8 bases in between. Germline lookup yields CDR1 SGHTA and CDR2 FQGTGA. The CDR3 loop spans 13 amino acids. The chain's CDR3 is CASSSVGTGELFF. The CDR3 nucleotides read TGTGCCAGCAGCTCAGTGGGTACCGGGGAGCTGTTTTTT.

This clonotype was counted ten times or more. The V gene is TRBV3-1, the J gene TRBJ1-1; 7 bases match TRBD1. V shed 1 base, J shed 4 bases, and the junction held 3 bases outside the gene matches. CDR1 and CDR2 from the germline V gene are LGHDT and YNNKEL (reference sequence). The CDR3 loop spans 14 amino acids. CDR3 in amino acids: CASSQGQGLTEAFF. CDR3 DNA: TGTGCCAGCAGCCAAGGACAGGGTCTCACTGAAGCTTTCTTT.